The 18 T cell receptor beta chains presented below share a single source sample, sequenced in a study of T cell responses to AZD1222 COVID-19 vaccine. Data came from immunoSEQ multiplex PCR; TCRdb stores just in-frame clones and leaves some out. This sample has approximately 150,000 clones, with 80% to 95% found just once. Sequenced here: peripheral blood, sampled on day 0 of AZD1222 vaccination. These receptors all come from an adult in good health.

The V and J genes are TRBV6-5 and TRBJ2-1; 11 bases agree with TRBD2. The trim removed 6 bases at V and 4 bases at J, leaving 5 bases unmatched. The CDR3 extends over 15 amino acids. CDR1 and CDR2 (germline): MNHEY, SVGAGI. In nucleotides, the CDR3 is TGTGCCAGCAGCCACCCTAGCGGGGGGTACAATGAGCAGTTCTTC. This translates into CASSHPSGGYNEQFF.

This rearrangement joins TRBV9 to TRBJ1-1; D is perhaps TRBD1 (5 bases). V was clipped by 0 bases and J by 1 base, with 10 bases between them. Per the germline V gene, CDR1 is SGDLS and CDR2 is YYNGEE. This CDR3 comprises 15 residues. The DNA of the CDR3 is TGTGCCAGCAGCGTAGGGGGGTGGCAGAACACTGAAGCTTTCTTT. Translated, it gives CASSVGGWQNTEAFF.

This clone showed up just a few times. This chain uses TRBV28 with TRBJ1-5; D ambiguous. Germline values: CDR1 MDHEN, CDR2 SYDVKM. V was cut by 5 bases and J by 1 base, with 15 bases left in between. This CDR3 contains 16 residues. Here the CDR3 reads CASSPGMVGSNQPQHF. Written as DNA, the CDR3 is TGTGCCAGCAGTCCGGGTATGGTGGGGAGCAATCAGCCCCAGCATTTT. Variable domain in full (rest from reference TRBV28 and TRBJ1-5): DVKVTQSSRYLVKRTGEKVFLECVQDMDHENMFWYRQDPGLGLRLIYFSYDVKMKEKGDIPEGYSVSREKKERFSLILESASTNQTSMYLCASSPGMVGSNQPQHFGDGTRLSIL.

The chain carries TRBV12-3 or TRBV12-4 and TRBJ1-6; D uncertain. V was trimmed by 2 bases and J by 8 bases, leaving 7 bases between them. The CDR3 loop spans 13 amino acids. CDR3 DNA: TGTGCCAGCAGTTTACTGAGGGATTCACCCCTCCACTTT. Protein: CASSLLRDSPLHF.

In DNA, the CDR3 is TGTGCCAGCAGCTTCCGGGGGCTGGCCCCCACAGATACGCAGTATTTT. Its translation: CASSFRGLAPTDTQYF. The chain uses TRBV7-2 and TRBJ2-3; perhaps D is TRBD1 or TRBD2 (6 bases each). The length of the CDR3 is 16 residues. With 3 bases removed from V and 2 bases from J, the gap between germline ends came to 15 bases. Germline CDR1 is SGHTA and CDR2 is FQGNSA.

This sequence joins TRBV18 and TRBJ1-6; D remains ambiguous. The CDR3 is 17 amino acids. Trimming removed 3 bases from V and 0 bases from J, with 12 bases in between. The germline CDR1 and CDR2 sequences are KGHSH and LQKENI. The CDR3 DNA reads as TGTGCCAGCTCACCCCTTGACCCGAGCTCCTATAATTCACCCCTCCACTTT. Protein product: CASSPLDPSSYNSPLHF. The full variable domain, its missing parts supplied by reference TRBV18 and TRBJ1-6, is NAGVMQNPRHLVRRRGQEARLRCSPMKGHSHVYWYRQLPEEGLKFMVYLQKENIIDESGMPKERFSAEFPKEGPSILRIQQVVRGDSAAYFCASSPLDPSSYNSPLHFGNGTRLTVT.

This chain links TRBV19 with TRBJ1-3; possibly TRBD1 for D (6 bases). V lost 5 bases and J lost 12, with 20 bases in between. This CDR3 spans 14 amino acids. The germline gives CDR1 LNHDA, CDR2 SQIVND (reference sequence). The DNA for the CDR3 is TGTGCCAGTAGTGCTACGGACAGCCTTCGGCACATATATTTT. Protein sequence: CASSATDSLRHIYF. Drawing the rest from reference TRBV19 and TRBJ1-3, the complete variable domain is DGGITQSPKYLFRKEGQNVTLSCEQNLNHDAMYWYRQDPGQGLRLIYYSQIVNDFQKGDIAEGYSVSREKKESFPLTVTSAQKNPTAFYLCASSATDSLRHIYFGEGSWLTVV.

In DNA, the CDR3 is TGTGCCAGCAGCTCGACCGGGACGGCAAACTATGGCTACACCTTC. It yields the protein CASSSTGTANYGYTF. The rearrangement joins TRBV7-9 to TRBJ1-2; perhaps TRBD1 as D (5 bases). The ends were cut back, 4 bases at V and 2 bases at J, with 14 bases in the middle. The CDR3 covers 15 residues. The V gene's germline CDR1 is SEHNR and CDR2 FQNEAQ (reference sequence).

V usage is TRBV15 and J usage is TRBJ2-6; tentatively, D is TRBD2 (6 bases). Germline assignment: CDR1 LNHNV and CDR2 YYDKDF (reference sequence). V lost 0 bases to trimming and J lost 0 bases, with 6 bases between them. The CDR3 sequence is 16 residues long. CDR3 loop: CATSREGGSGANVLTF. CDR3 sequence (DNA): TGTGCCACCAGCAGAGAGGGGGGCTCTGGGGCCAACGTCCTGACTTTC.

The rearrangement uses TRBV13 and TRBJ2-3, with 9 bases aligning to TRBD2. The germline V gene encodes CDR1 PRHDT and CDR2 FYEKMQ (reference sequence). Unmatched junction bases numbered 6, after V lost 8 bases and J lost 6 bases. This CDR3 comprises 13 residues. The CDR3 protein is CASAAAGGDTQYF. The CDR3 nucleotides read TGTGCCAGCGCGGCGGCGGGAGGGGATACGCAGTATTTT.

This clone appeared a few times. This chain uses TRBV5-1 with TRBJ2-3; 7 bases fit TRBD2. V was clipped by 3 bases and J by 1 base; unmatched bases: 5. This CDR3 has 15 residues. Germline CDR1 is SGHRS and CDR2 is YFSETQ. The CDR3 nucleotides read TGCGCCAGCAGCTCTAGCGGTACGGGCACAGATACGCAGTATTTT. Its protein is CASSSSGTGTDTQYF.

The CDR3 region is CASSDRTWAGTEAFF. CDR3 coding DNA: TGTGCCAGCAGTGACCGTACGTGGGCGGGCACTGAAGCTTTCTTT. This chain links TRBV6-1 with TRBJ1-1, with D unresolved. V was trimmed by 3 bases and J by 4 bases, leaving 15 bases between them. Looked up from germline, CDR1 is MNHNS and CDR2 is SASEGT. CDR3 length: 15 amino acids.

The gene calls are TRBV12-3 or TRBV12-4 and TRBJ1-5, with D possibly being TRBD1 (6 bases). The V gene lost 6 bases and the J gene lost 5 bases, with 11 bases spanning the gap. The CDR3 consists of 13 residues. The CDR3 loop is CASSHRDDQPQHF. The CDR3 DNA follows: TGTGCCAGCAGCCACAGGGACGATCAGCCCCAGCATTTT.

The CDR3 reads CASRPPGQMNSPLHF. For the CDR3, the DNA is TGTGCCAGCAGACCTCCGGGACAGATGAATTCACCCCTCCACTTT. The chain joins TRBV11-2 to TRBJ1-6; TRBD1 matches at 7 bases. Trimming took 6 bases from V and 7 from J; bases not matched to a gene: 9. This CDR3 has 15 residues. Germline CDR1 reads SGHAT; CDR2 reads FQNNGV.

The chain is built from TRBV2 and TRBJ2-2; a possible D gene is TRBD2 (6 bases). CDR1 SNHLY and CDR2 FYNNEI come from the germline V gene. The V end lost 4 bases, the J end lost 4 bases, and 10 bases lay between the germline ends. CDR3 length equals 14 residues. CDR3 sequence (DNA): TGTGCCAGCAGTGTGGCGGGGATCACCGGGGAGCTGTTTTTT. It codes for CASSVAGITGELFF.

The chain links TRBV18 to TRBJ2-1; TRBD2 aligns across 10 bases. This CDR3 is 16 amino acids long. V trimming: 9 bases; J trimming: 6 bases; junction bases outside the gene matches: 14. Germline V CDR1 and CDR2: KGHSH, LQKENI. CDR3 nucleotides: TGTGCCAGTACCCTGGAGCTAGCGGGAGATAGCAATGAGCAGTTCTTC. Translation gives CASTLELAGDSNEQFF.

Comments on this clone: Other DNA sequences in the sample encode the same CDR3. The chain recombines TRBV24-1 with TRBJ2-3; 9 bases agree with TRBD1. The V segment lost 3 bases and the J segment 3 bases; nucleotides outside the gene matches: 3. The germline CDR1 and CDR2 sequences are KGHDR and SFDVKD. CDR3 length: 15 amino acids. Written as DNA, the CDR3 is TGTGCCACCAGTGATCTGGGACAGGGAACAGATACGCAGTATTTT. Translation: CATSDLGQGTDTQYF.

The DNA of the CDR3 is TGTGCCAGCAGTTCGGGACAGGGGGCCGTGCAGAGCAATCAGCCCCAGCATTTT. It translates to CASSSGQGAVQSNQPQHF. This chain connects TRBV6-2 or TRBV6-3 to TRBJ1-5, with 12 bases matching TRBD1. The CDR3 is 18 amino acids. Germline trimming cut 4 bases from V and 1 base from J; bases unmatched to any gene: 8. Per the germline V gene, CDR1 is MNHEY and CDR2 is SVGEGT.